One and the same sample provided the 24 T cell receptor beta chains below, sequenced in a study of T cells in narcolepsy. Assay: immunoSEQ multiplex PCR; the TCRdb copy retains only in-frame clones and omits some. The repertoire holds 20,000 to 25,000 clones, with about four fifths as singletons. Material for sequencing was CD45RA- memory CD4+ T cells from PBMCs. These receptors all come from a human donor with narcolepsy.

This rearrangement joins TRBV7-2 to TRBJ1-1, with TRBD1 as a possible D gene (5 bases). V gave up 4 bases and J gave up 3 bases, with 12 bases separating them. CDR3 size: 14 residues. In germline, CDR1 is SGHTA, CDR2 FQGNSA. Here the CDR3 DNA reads TGTGCCAGCAGCTCATGGGGGGTACACACTGAAGCTTTCTTT. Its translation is CASSSWGVHTEAFF.

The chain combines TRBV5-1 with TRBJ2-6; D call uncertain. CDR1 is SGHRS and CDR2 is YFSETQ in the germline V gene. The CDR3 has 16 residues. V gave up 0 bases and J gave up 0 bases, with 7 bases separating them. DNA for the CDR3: TGCGCCAGCAGCTTGGCGCCCCCCTCTGGGGCCAACGTCCTGACTTTC. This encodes CASSLAPPSGANVLTF.

Written as DNA, the CDR3 is TGTGCCAGCAGTTACTCGAAGCCGGGTGGCGAGCAGTACTTC. It encodes CASSYSKPGGEQYF. This rearrangement joins TRBV6-6 to TRBJ2-7; D ambiguous. The CDR3 totals 14 residues. Germline V gene sequence: CDR1 MNHNY, CDR2 SVGAGI (reference sequence). V was pared by 0 bases and J by 6 bases, with 12 bases between.

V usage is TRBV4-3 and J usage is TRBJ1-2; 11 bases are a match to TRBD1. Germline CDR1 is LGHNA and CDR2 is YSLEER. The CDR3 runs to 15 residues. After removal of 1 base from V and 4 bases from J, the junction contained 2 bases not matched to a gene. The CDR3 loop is CASSQGTGGGYGYTF. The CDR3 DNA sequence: TGCGCCAGCAGCCAAGGGACAGGGGGCGGCTATGGCTACACCTTC.

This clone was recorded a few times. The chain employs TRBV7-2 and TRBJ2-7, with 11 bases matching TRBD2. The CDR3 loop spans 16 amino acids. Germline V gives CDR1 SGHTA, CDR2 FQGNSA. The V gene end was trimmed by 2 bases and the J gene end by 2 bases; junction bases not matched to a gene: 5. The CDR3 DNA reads TGTGCCAGCAGCTTAATAGCGGGAGGGGGGACCTACGAGCAGTACTTC. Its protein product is CASSLIAGGGTYEQYF.

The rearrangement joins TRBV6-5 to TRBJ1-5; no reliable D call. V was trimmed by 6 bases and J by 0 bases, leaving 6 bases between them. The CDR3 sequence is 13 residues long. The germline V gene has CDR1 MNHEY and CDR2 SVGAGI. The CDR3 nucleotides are TGTGCCAGCAGCCAAAATAGCAATCAGCCCCAGCATTTT. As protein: CASSQNSNQPQHF.

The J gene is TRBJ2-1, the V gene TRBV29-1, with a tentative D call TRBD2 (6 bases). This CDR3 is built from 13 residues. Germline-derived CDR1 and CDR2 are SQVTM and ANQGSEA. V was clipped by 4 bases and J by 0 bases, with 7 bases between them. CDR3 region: CSVGTNSYNEQFF. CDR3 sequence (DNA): TGCAGCGTTGGGACTAACTCCTACAATGAGCAGTTCTTC.

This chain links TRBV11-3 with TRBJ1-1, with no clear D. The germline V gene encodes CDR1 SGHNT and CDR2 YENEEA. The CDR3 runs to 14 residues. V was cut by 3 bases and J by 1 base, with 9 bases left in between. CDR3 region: CASSLTPANTEAFF. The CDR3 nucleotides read TGTGCCAGCAGCTTGACCCCGGCGAACACTGAAGCTTTCTTT.

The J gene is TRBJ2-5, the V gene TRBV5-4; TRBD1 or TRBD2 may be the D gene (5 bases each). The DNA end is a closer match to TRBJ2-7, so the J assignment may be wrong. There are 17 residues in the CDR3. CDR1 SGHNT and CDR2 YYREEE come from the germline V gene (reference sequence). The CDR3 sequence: CASSSPARLGRGDEQYF. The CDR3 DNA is TGTGCCAGCAGTTCACCAGCGCGGTTGGGCAGAGGGGACGAGCAGTACTTC.

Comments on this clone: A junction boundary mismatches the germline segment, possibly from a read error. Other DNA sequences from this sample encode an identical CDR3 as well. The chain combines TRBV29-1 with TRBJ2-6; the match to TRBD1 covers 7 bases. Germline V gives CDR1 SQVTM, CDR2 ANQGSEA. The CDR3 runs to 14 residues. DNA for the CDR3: TGCAGCGTAACACAGGGGTCTGGGACCAACGTCCTGACTTTC. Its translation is CSVTQGSGTNVLTF.

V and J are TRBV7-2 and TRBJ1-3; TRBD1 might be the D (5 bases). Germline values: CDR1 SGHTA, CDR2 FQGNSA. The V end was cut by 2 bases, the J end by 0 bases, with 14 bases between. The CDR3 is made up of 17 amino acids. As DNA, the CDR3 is TGTGCCAGCAGCTTATCCCCCACAGGCAACTCTGGAAACACCATATATTTT. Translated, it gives CASSLSPTGNSGNTIYF. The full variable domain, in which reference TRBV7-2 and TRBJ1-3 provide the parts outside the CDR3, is GAGVSQSPSNKVTEKGKDVELRCDPISGHTALYWYRQSLGQGLEFLIYFQGNSAPDKSGLPSDRFSAERTGGSVSTLTIQRTQQEDSAVYLCASSLSPTGNSGNTIYFGEGSWLTVV.

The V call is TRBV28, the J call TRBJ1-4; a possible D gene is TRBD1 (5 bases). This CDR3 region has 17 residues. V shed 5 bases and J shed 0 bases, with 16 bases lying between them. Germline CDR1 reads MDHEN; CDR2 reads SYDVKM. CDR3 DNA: TGTGCCAGCAGTCTCCTGACAGTTCCCGCAACTAATGAAAAACTGTTTTTT. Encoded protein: CASSLLTVPATNEKLFF. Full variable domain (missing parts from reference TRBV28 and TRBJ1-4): DVKVTQSSRYLVKRTGEKVFLECVQDMDHENMFWYRQDPGLGLRLIYFSYDVKMKEKGDIPEGYSVSREKKERFSLILESASTNQTSMYLCASSLLTVPATNEKLFFGSGTQLSVL.

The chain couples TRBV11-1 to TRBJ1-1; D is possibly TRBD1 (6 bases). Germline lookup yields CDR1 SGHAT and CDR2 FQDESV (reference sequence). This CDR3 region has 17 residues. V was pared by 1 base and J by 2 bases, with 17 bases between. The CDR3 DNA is TGTGCCAGCAGCTTAGAGGCACGGTTGACAGGAAACACTGAAGCTTTCTTT. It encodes CASSLEARLTGNTEAFF.

In DNA, the CDR3 is TGTGCCAGCAGCTTGCGGCAAGGGGGCGGTGAGACCCAGTACTTC. Translation gives CASSLRQGGGETQYF. This rearrangement joins TRBV11-2 to TRBJ2-5; 7 bases line up with TRBD1. The J segment lost 5 bases and the V segment lost 3 bases, leaving 9 bases of the junction unmatched. This CDR3 has 15 residues. Germline CDR1 and CDR2: SGHAT and FQNNGV.

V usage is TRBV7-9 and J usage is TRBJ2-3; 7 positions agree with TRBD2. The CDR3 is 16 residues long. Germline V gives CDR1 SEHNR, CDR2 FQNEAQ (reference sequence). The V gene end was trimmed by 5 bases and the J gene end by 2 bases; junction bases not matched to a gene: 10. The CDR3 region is CASSLQTSWDTDTQYF. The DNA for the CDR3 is TGTGCCAGCAGCCTCCAGACTAGCTGGGACACAGATACGCAGTATTTT.

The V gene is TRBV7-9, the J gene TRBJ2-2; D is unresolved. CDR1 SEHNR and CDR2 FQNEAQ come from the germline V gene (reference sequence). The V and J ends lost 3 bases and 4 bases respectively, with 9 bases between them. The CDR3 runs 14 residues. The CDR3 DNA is TGTGCCAGCAGCTTTTCCTACAGCACCGGGGAGCTGTTTTTT. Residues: CASSFSYSTGELFF.

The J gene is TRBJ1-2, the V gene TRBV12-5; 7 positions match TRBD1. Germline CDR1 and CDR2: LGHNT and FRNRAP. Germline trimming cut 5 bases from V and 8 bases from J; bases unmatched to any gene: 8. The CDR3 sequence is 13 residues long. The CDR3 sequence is CASGNDREQGYTF. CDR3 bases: TGTGCTAGTGGTAACGACAGGGAGCAAGGCTACACCTTC.

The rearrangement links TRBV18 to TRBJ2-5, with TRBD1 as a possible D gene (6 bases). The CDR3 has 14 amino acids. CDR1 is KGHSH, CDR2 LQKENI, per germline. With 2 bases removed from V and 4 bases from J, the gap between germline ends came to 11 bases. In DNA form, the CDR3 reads TGTGCCAGCTCACCATCAGGGGTTCCAGAGACCCAGTACTTC. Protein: CASSPSGVPETQYF.

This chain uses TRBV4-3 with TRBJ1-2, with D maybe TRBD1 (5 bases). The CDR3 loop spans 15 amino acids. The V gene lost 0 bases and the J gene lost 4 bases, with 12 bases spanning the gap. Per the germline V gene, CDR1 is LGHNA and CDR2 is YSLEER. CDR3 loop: CASSQDPGSGYGYTF. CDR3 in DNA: TGCGCCAGCAGCCAAGATCCAGGGTCCGGCTATGGCTACACCTTC.

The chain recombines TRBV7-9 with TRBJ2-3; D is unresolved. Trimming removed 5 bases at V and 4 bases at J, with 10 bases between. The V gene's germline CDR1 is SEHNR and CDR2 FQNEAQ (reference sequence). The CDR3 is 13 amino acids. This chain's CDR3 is CASSITVADTQYF. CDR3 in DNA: TGTGCCAGCAGCATTACCGTTGCAGATACGCAGTATTTT.

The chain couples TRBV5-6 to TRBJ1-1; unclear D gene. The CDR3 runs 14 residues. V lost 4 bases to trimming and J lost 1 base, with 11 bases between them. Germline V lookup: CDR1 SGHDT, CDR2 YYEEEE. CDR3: CASSLGWGNTEAFF. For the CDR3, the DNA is TGTGCCAGCAGCCTGGGTTGGGGGAACACTGAAGCTTTCTTT.

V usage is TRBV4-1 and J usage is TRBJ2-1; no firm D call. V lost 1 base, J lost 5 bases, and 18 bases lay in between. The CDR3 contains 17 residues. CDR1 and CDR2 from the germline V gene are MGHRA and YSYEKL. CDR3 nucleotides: TGCGCCAGCAGCCAAGCAGGATTTTCAAACAGCCACAATGAGCAGTTCTTC. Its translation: CASSQAGFSNSHNEQFF.

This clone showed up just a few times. The CDR3 spells CASSAGQPQHF. The CDR3 nucleotides read TGTGCCAGCAGTGCGGGTCAGCCCCAGCATTTT. The genes are TRBV28 and TRBJ1-5; D is unclear. The length of the CDR3 is 11 residues. Germline lookup yields CDR1 MDHEN and CDR2 SYDVKM. Trimming shortened V by 5 bases and J by 6 bases, and 5 bases separated the two germline ends. Filled out from reference TRBV28 and TRBJ1-5, the complete variable domain reads DVKVTQSSRYLVKRTGEKVFLECVQDMDHENMFWYRQDPGLGLRLIYFSYDVKMKEKGDIPEGYSVSREKKERFSLILESASTNQTSMYLCASSAGQPQHFGDGTRLSIL.

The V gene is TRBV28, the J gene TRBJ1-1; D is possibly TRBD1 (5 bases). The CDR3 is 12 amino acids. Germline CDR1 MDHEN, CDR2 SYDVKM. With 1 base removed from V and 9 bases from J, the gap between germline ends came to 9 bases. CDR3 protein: CASSLYGGKAFF. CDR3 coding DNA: TGTGCCAGCAGTTTATACGGGGGGAAAGCTTTCTTT. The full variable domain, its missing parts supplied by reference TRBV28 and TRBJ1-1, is DVKVTQSSRYLVKRTGEKVFLECVQDMDHENMFWYRQDPGLGLRLIYFSYDVKMKEKGDIPEGYSVSREKKERFSLILESASTNQTSMYLCASSLYGGKAFFGQGTRLTVV.